This section outlines one T cell receptor beta chain sequence together with its context. This sample is part of a study of blood T cell repertoires in COVID-19. Whole-study context: The United States, Italy and Spain provided the acute and convalescent COVID-19 samples. The analysed material was cDNA or gDNA that came from T cells, B-cell-depleted T cells, or PBMCs.

Authors' analysis steps: Nucleated cell counts were estimated from reference gene primer amplification. The table came from immunoSEQ multiplex PCR; TCRdb's copy has only in-frame clones and leaves some out. V, J and clone size are those of that table, while D and trimming were read from the DNA. Seen here are around 41,000 clones, 75% to 90% observed once, and the top ten hold 9.6%. V was pared by 4 bases and J by 4 bases, with 11 bases between. The length of the CDR3 is 13 residues. From germline, CDR1 is LGHDT and CDR2 YNNKEL (reference sequence). The chain has TRBV3-1 (or the pseudogene TRBV3-2) and TRBJ2-7; the D gene is possibly TRBD1 (5 bases). The receptor's source is a woman older than 75 with active COVID-19. The source material was peripheral blood. The CDR3 bases are TGTGCCAGCAGCCGCGACAGCACATACGAGCAGTACTTC. It translates to CASSRDSTYEQYF.